Below are 3 T cell receptor beta chains sequenced from a single sample in a study of technical replicates of blood from a few donors. Libraries were prepared by immunoSEQ multiplex PCR; TCRdb keeps only in-frame clonotypes and omits some of them. The sample has 75,000 to 100,000 clones, about 89% seen once. The source material was T cells isolated from PBMCs. These receptors were collected from a human donor in good health.

On this clone itself: Mismatch with germline at one junction end may stem from a read error. The V and J genes are TRBV5-6 and TRBJ1-1, with D possibly TRBD1 on 6 matching bases. Germline V gives CDR1 SGHDT, CDR2 YYEEEE. CDR3 length: 16 residues. CDR3 amino acids: CASSLGATGVRTEAFF. CDR3 sequence (DNA): TGTGCCAGCAGTTTGGGGGCGACGGGGGTGCGCACTGAAGCTTTCTTT.

The chain recombines TRBV7-2 with TRBJ2-1, with TRBD2 matching 13 bases. The CDR3 extends over 15 amino acids. The germline gives CDR1 SGHTA, CDR2 FQGNSA. The J segment lost 7 bases and the V segment lost 5 bases, leaving 5 bases of the junction unmatched. The CDR3 DNA is TGTGCCAGCAGCCGGACTAGCGGGAGAATGAATGAGCAGTTCTTC. The encoded protein is CASSRTSGRMNEQFF.

The chain combines TRBV5-4 with TRBJ2-3; 9 positions agree with TRBD2. This CDR3 comprises 18 residues. Per germline, CDR1 SGHNT and CDR2 YYREEE (reference sequence). J lost 2 bases, V lost 1 base, and 11 bases had no gene match. CDR3 in amino acids: CASSLYPAGGPDTDTQYF. In nucleotides, the CDR3 is TGTGCCAGCAGCTTGTATCCAGCGGGAGGCCCTGACACAGATACGCAGTATTTT.